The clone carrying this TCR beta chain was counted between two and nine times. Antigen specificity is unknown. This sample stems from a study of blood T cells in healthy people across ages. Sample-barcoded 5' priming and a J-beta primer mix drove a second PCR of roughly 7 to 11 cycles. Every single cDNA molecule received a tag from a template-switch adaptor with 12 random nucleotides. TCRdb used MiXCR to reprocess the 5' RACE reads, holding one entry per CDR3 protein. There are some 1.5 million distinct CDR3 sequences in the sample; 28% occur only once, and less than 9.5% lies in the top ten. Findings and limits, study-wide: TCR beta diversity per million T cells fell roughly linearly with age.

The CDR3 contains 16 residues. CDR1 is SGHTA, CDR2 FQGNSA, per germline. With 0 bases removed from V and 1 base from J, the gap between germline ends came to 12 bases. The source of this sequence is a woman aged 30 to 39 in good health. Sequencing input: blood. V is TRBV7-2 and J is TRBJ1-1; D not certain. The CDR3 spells CASSLALGLSNTEAFF. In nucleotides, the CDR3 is TGTGCCAGCAGCTTAGCGCTGGGATTATCGAACACTGAAGCTTTCTTT.